The 22 T cell receptor beta chains reported below all come from one sample, sequenced in a study of Tregs in tolerant kidney transplant recipients. This table comes from immunoSEQ multiplex PCR, and its TCRdb copy is limited to in-frame clones, with some not included. The sample consists of approximately 100,000 clones, under 95% of them appearing once. The sequences come from CD4+ T cells from blood, collected before the transplant. Receptors were obtained from a human donor who received a combined kidney and bone marrow transplant.

In its sample, this clone was seen a few times. The chain has TRBV6-9 and TRBJ1-2, with TRBD1 matching 8 bases. Germline CDR1 and CDR2: MNHGY and SVAAGI. J gave up 3 bases and V 3 bases, and 9 bases lay outside the gene matches. This CDR3 contains 16 residues. DNA for the CDR3: TGTGCCAGCAGTTACTCGATGACAGGGGAATACTATGGCTACACCTTC. Translating it yields CASSYSMTGEYYGYTF.

This chain links TRBV9 with TRBJ1-2; TRBD1 matches at 7 bases. The CDR3 extends over 15 amino acids. Germline V gene sequence: CDR1 SGDLS, CDR2 YYNGEE. V lost 4 bases to trimming and J lost 5 bases; unmatched junction nucleotides: 11. DNA for the CDR3: TGTGCCAGCAGCCCTGCCCCGGACAGGTTATATGGCTACACCTTC. This gives the protein CASSPAPDRLYGYTF. Full variable domain (missing parts from reference TRBV9 and TRBJ1-2): DSGVTQTPKHLITATGQRVTLRCSPRSGDLSVYWYQQSLDQGLQFLIQYYNGEERAKGNILERFSAQQFPDLHSELNLSSLELGDSALYFCASSPAPDRLYGYTFGSGTRLTVV.

This rearrangement joins TRBV19 to TRBJ1-1, with D possibly matching TRBD1 (5 bases). CDR1 and CDR2 from the germline V gene are LNHDA and SQIVND (reference sequence). The length of the CDR3 is 13 residues. V was pared by 4 bases and J by 2 bases, with 8 bases between. The CDR3 DNA sequence: TGTGCCAGTAGTAACCAGGGTAACACTGAAGCTTTCTTT. It codes for CASSNQGNTEAFF.

The rearrangement joins TRBV7-2 to TRBJ2-5; tentative D call: TRBD1 (6 bases). The CDR3 has 13 amino acids. CDR1 and CDR2 (germline): SGHTA, FQGNSA. Trimming took off 5 bases at V and 2 bases at J, with 9 bases between the two ends. The CDR3 sequence is CASSRGQQETQYF. The CDR3 nucleotides read TGTGCCAGCAGCCGTGGACAGCAAGAGACCCAGTACTTC.

This chain joins TRBV11-3 and TRBJ2-1; D gene ambiguous. Trimming cost V 3 bases and J 0 bases, with 9 bases left between them. Looked up from germline, CDR1 is SGHNT and CDR2 is YENEEA. This CDR3 spans 15 amino acids. The CDR3 here is CASSFEADSYNEQFF. The CDR3, as DNA: TGTGCCAGCAGCTTTGAGGCAGACTCCTACAATGAGCAGTTCTTC.

V and J are TRBV29-1 and TRBJ1-1; a possible D gene is TRBD1 (5 bases). Trimming removed 7 bases from V and 7 bases from J, with 22 bases in between. The CDR3 consists of 14 residues. Per germline, CDR1 SQVTM and CDR2 ANQGSEA. CDR3 nucleotides: TGCAGCGCCAAGGACCCGGAGACGACAGATGAAGCTTTCTTT. It codes for CSAKDPETTDEAFF.

The rearrangement joins TRBV7-6 to TRBJ2-1; D might be TRBD2 (5 bases). CDR3 length: 12 amino acids. V lost 2 bases and J 8 bases, leaving 7 bases between the germline ends. Per germline, CDR1 SGHVS and CDR2 FNYEAQ. The CDR3 reads CASSLWRDEQFF. CDR3 DNA: TGTGCCAGCAGCTTATGGCGGGATGAGCAGTTCTTC.

The V and J genes are TRBV28 and TRBJ2-5; 8 bases match TRBD2. Germline V gives CDR1 MDHEN, CDR2 SYDVKM. This CDR3 is 15 amino acids long. Trimming took 2 bases from V and 4 from J; bases not matched to a gene: 6. The CDR3 loop is CASSLLGGAGETQYF. The CDR3 nucleotides read TGTGCCAGCAGTTTACTCGGGGGGGCGGGAGAGACCCAGTACTTC.

The V gene is TRBV5-1, the J gene TRBJ2-2; TRBD1 matches 10 bases. With 7 bases clipped from V and 5 bases from J, the junction kept 2 bases outside the gene matches. The CDR3 runs 13 residues. The germline CDR1 and CDR2 sequences are SGHRS and YFSETQ. The CDR3 nucleotides read TGCGCCAGCGGGACAGGGGTTACCGGGGAGCTGTTTTTT. It codes for CASGTGVTGELFF. The variable domain in full, completed from reference TRBV5-1 and TRBJ2-2, reads KAGVTQTPRYLIKTRGQQVTLSCSPISGHRSVSWYQQTPGQGLQFLFEYFSETQRNKGNFPGRFSGRQFSNSRSEMNVSTLELGDSALYLCASGTGVTGELFFGEGSRLTVL.

CDR3 loop: CASSYAGDTQYF. The CDR3 region has the DNA TGTGCCAGCAGTTACGCCGGGGATACGCAGTATTTT. V gene TRBV6-5 combines with J gene TRBJ2-3, with D uncertain. Germline CDR1 MNHEY, CDR2 SVGAGI. Trimming took off 2 bases at V and 6 bases at J, with 6 bases between the two ends. The CDR3 loop spans 12 amino acids.

This chain uses TRBV14 with TRBJ2-1; D is uncertain. Per germline, CDR1 SGHDN and CDR2 FVKESK. The CDR3 extends over 15 amino acids. The V end was cut by 2 bases, the J end by 2 bases, with 10 bases between. The CDR3 DNA reads TGTGCCAGCAGCCAAAAACCTCAGACCTACAATGAGCAGTTCTTC. Its protein is CASSQKPQTYNEQFF.

This chain joins TRBV19 and TRBJ1-3; weak D call: TRBD1 (6 bases). Germline V gives CDR1 LNHDA, CDR2 SQIVND (reference sequence). This CDR3 is built from 15 residues. V was pared by 4 bases and J by 0 bases, with 10 bases between. The CDR3 bases are TGTGCCAGTAGTACAGGGGTCTTCTCTGGAAACACCATATATTTT. Residues: CASSTGVFSGNTIYF.

CDR3 in amino acids: CASSFVSSYNSPLHF. CDR3 nucleotide sequence: TGTGCCAGCAGTTTTGTGAGCTCCTATAATTCACCCCTCCACTTT. The V and J genes are TRBV27 and TRBJ1-6; no reliable D call. The CDR3 totals 15 residues. The V end was cut by 3 bases, the J end by 0 bases, with 6 bases between. The germline CDR1 and CDR2 sequences are MNHEY and SMNVEV (reference sequence).

The chain joins TRBV11-1 to TRBJ1-3, with D possibly matching TRBD1 (5 bases). V lost 5 bases, J lost 2 bases, and 16 bases lay in between. CDR1 and CDR2 (germline): SGHAT, FQDESV (reference sequence). The CDR3 is 16 amino acids. The CDR3 region has the DNA TGTGCCAGCAGCGCTACCCCGGGGGTTGCTGGAAACACCATATATTTT. It encodes CASSATPGVAGNTIYF.

The chain employs TRBV12-2 and TRBJ1-1; TRBD1 reflects the table's D call only, with no check against the DNA. TRBV12-2 is listed as a pseudogene. The CDR3 extends over 15 amino acids. CDR3 sequence reads: CASRLVGRENTEAFF. The CDR3 DNA reads TGTGCAAGTCGCTTAGTGGGCAGGGAGAACACTGAAGCTTTCTTT.

This sequence joins TRBV5-4 and TRBJ2-2, with 12 bases identical to TRBD2. The CDR3 is 15 amino acids. Germline CDR1 reads SGHNT; CDR2 reads YYREEE (reference sequence). The junction had 3 bases not matched to a gene; V was cut back by 4 bases and J by 5 bases. CDR3 loop: CASSSGTSGTGELFF. In nucleotides, the CDR3 is TGTGCCAGCAGCAGCGGGACTAGCGGGACCGGGGAGCTGTTTTTT.

The chain is built from TRBV30 and TRBJ2-7; TRBD2 might be the D (6 bases). Germline V gives CDR1 GTSNPN, CDR2 SVGIG (reference sequence). This CDR3 is 15 amino acids long. V lost 5 bases, J lost 0 bases, and 17 bases lay in between. CDR3 region: CAWRLKGSGSYEQYF. The CDR3 DNA is TGTGCCTGGCGTCTTAAGGGTAGCGGCTCCTACGAGCAGTACTTC.

The DNA for the CDR3 is TGTGCCTCGGGACAGGGGATGTACGAGCAGTACTTC. Its translation: CASGQGMYEQYF. This chain joins TRBV2 and TRBJ2-5; 10 bases line up with TRBD1. The J call is in doubt because the DNA end fits TRBJ2-7 better. CDR3 length: 12 residues. Germline CDR1 and CDR2: SNHLY and FYNNEI.

This CDR3 reads CASRSSRYGYTF. The DNA for the CDR3 is TGTGCCAGCAGGTCATCTAGGTATGGCTACACCTTC. The chain recombines TRBV27 with TRBJ1-2; D remains ambiguous. The CDR3 contains 12 residues. The V and J ends lost 6 bases and 5 bases respectively, with 10 bases between them. Germline values: CDR1 MNHEY, CDR2 SMNVEV (reference sequence).

This chain connects TRBV7-3 to TRBJ2-7; D is perhaps TRBD1 (7 bases). V was trimmed by 2 bases and J by 5 bases, leaving 13 bases between them. This CDR3 is 14 amino acids long. From germline, CDR1 is SGHTA and CDR2 FQGTGA. The CDR3 is CASSLSQGRNEQYF. DNA for the CDR3: TGTGCCAGCAGCTTATCACAGGGGAGGAACGAGCAGTACTTC.

The rearrangement joins TRBV5-1 to TRBJ2-5; TRBD2 aligns across 9 bases. With V trimmed by 2 bases and J by 2 bases, 7 bases remained unmatched. Germline V gives CDR1 SGHRS, CDR2 YFSETQ. This CDR3 region has 16 residues. In DNA, the CDR3 is TGCGCCAGCAGCTTAGGCCCGACTAGCGGACAAGAGACCCAGTACTTC. It encodes CASSLGPTSGQETQYF.

The chain uses TRBV7-2 and TRBJ1-1; D not resolved. The CDR3 is 14 amino acids. V gave up 5 bases and J gave up 6 bases, with 16 bases separating them. CDR1 and CDR2 from the germline V gene are SGHTA and FQGNSA. The CDR3, as DNA: TGTGCCAGCAGCGCCGATGGAGGGTGGGCTGAAGCTTTCTTT. Its protein product is CASSADGGWAEAFF.